Shown below are 30 T cell receptor beta chains from a single sample sequenced in a study of blood T cell repertoires in COVID-19. The table came from immunoSEQ multiplex PCR; TCRdb's copy has only in-frame clones and leaves some out. The sample includes 400,000 or so clones, roughly 86% seen only once; the top ten take approximately 1.8%. The sequenced material came from PBMCs or T cells enriched from blood (not recorded which). The receptors shown here come from a middle-aged man in a cohort exposed to, infected with or recovered from COVID-19 (not recorded which).

The chain recombines TRBV6-5 with TRBJ1-2; TRBD1 matches 8 bases. This CDR3 region has 14 residues. Germline values: CDR1 MNHEY, CDR2 SVGAGI. The V and J ends lost 5 bases and 4 bases, in that order; junction bases with no gene match: 6. Written as DNA, the CDR3 is TGTGCCAGCAGTACCCAGGGGGCAAGCTATGGCTACACCTTC. Protein sequence: CASSTQGASYGYTF.

V is TRBV11-2 and J is TRBJ2-2, with TRBD1 matching 7 bases. This CDR3 is built from 13 residues. J gave up 6 bases and V 5 bases, and 3 bases lay outside the gene matches. The germline V gene encodes CDR1 SGHAT and CDR2 FQNNGV. The CDR3, as DNA: TGTGCCAGCAGCGGACAGGAGGCCGGGGAGCTGTTTTTT. It encodes CASSGQEAGELFF.

The genes are TRBV3-1 (or the pseudogene TRBV3-2) and TRBJ2-2, with 9 nucleotides matching TRBD1. With 1 base clipped from V and 7 bases from J, the junction kept 1 base outside the gene matches. CDR3 length: 14 residues. The V gene's germline CDR1 is LGHDT and CDR2 YNNKEL (reference sequence). DNA for the CDR3: TGTGCCAGCAGCCAAGGGGACAGGGTCGGGGAGCTGTTTTTT. This sequence encodes CASSQGDRVGELFF.

Note on this clone: The same CDR3 can be traced to other DNA sequences in this sample. The chain links TRBV5-1 to TRBJ2-7; 8 bases are a match to TRBD2. Looked up from germline, CDR1 is SGHRS and CDR2 is YFSETQ. V was clipped by 3 bases and J by 1 base; unmatched bases: 3. CDR3 length: 14 amino acids. As DNA, the CDR3 is TGCGCCAGCAGCTGGACGGGAGGGTCCTACGAGCAGTACTTC. This sequence encodes CASSWTGGSYEQYF. Looking up the rest from reference TRBV5-1 and TRBJ2-7 gives the full variable domain: KAGVTQTPRYLIKTRGQQVTLSCSPISGHRSVSWYQQTPGQGLQFLFEYFSETQRNKGNFPGRFSGRQFSNSRSEMNVSTLELGDSALYLCASSWTGGSYEQYFGPGTRLTVT.

The J gene is TRBJ2-5, the V gene TRBV3-1 (or the pseudogene TRBV3-2); a weak D match, TRBD1 (6 bases). The CDR3 runs 16 residues. Germline V CDR1 and CDR2: LGHDT, YNNKEL (reference sequence). V was pared by 0 bases and J by 1 base, with 12 bases between. CDR3 nucleotides: TGTGCCAGCAGCCAAGACCCAAACAGGGTCCAAGAGACCCAGTACTTC. Amino acid sequence: CASSQDPNRVQETQYF.

About this clone: The same CDR3 also results from other DNA sequences found in this sample. The chain has TRBV6-1 and TRBJ2-1, with 13 bases aligning to TRBD2. Germline values: CDR1 MNHNS, CDR2 SASEGT. The CDR3 is 16 amino acids. With 4 bases clipped from V and 8 bases from J, the junction kept 8 bases outside the gene matches. The chain's CDR3 is CASSGRLAGGPYEQFF. CDR3 nucleotides: TGTGCCAGCAGTGGACGACTAGCGGGAGGCCCTTATGAGCAGTTCTTC.

V is TRBV7-6 and J is TRBJ2-3, with 8 bases matching TRBD2. V lost 1 base to trimming and J lost 5 bases; unmatched junction nucleotides: 14. CDR3 length: 18 residues. Germline V gene data show CDR1 as SGHVS and CDR2 as FNYEAQ. CDR3 in amino acids: CASSLVRLSGRGEDTQYF. The CDR3 DNA follows: TGTGCCAGCAGCTTAGTACGACTAAGCGGGAGAGGGGAAGATACGCAGTATTTT.

This sequence joins TRBV5-1 and TRBJ1-1; D may be TRBD1 (6 bases). The germline V and J ends were trimmed by 0 bases and 7 bases, with 13 bases remaining between them. From germline, CDR1 is SGHRS and CDR2 YFSETQ. The CDR3 runs 14 residues. CDR3 nucleotides: TGCGCCAGCAGCTTGGATCAGGGGACGGTTGAAGCTTTCTTT. It encodes CASSLDQGTVEAFF.

The chain is built from TRBV18 and TRBJ2-6; TRBD1 might be the D (6 bases). Germline V gene data show CDR1 as KGHSH and CDR2 as LQKENI. This CDR3 comprises 16 residues. The V end lost 6 bases, the J end lost 2 bases, and 14 bases lay between the germline ends. CDR3 coding DNA: TGTGCCAGCTCGACCGGGACATCAGCTGGGGCCAACGTCCTGACTTTC. Encoded protein: CASSTGTSAGANVLTF.

In its sample, this clone was seen once. The same CDR3 can be traced to other DNA sequences in this sample. This chain joins TRBV27 and TRBJ1-1; a possible D gene is TRBD1 (6 bases). This CDR3 spans 14 amino acids. Germline-derived CDR1 and CDR2 are MNHEY and SMNVEV (reference sequence). V was cut by 6 bases and J by 1 base, with 12 bases left in between. Here the CDR3 DNA reads TGTGCCAGCAGCCCTCGGACAGCGAACACTGAAGCTTTCTTT. This gives the protein CASSPRTANTEAFF.

J is TRBJ2-1 and V is TRBV24-1; 7 bases are a match to TRBD2. The CDR3 sequence is 13 residues long. Trimming cost V 7 bases and J 6 bases; bases outside gene matches: 5. Germline V CDR1 and CDR2: KGHDR, SFDVKD. The CDR3, as DNA: TGTGCCACCAGCGGGGGGTCCGTCAATGAGCAGTTCTTC. As protein: CATSGGSVNEQFF.

The chain joins TRBV20-1 to TRBJ2-7; D is possibly TRBD2 (6 bases). This CDR3 contains 11 residues. The germline CDR1 and CDR2 sequences are DFQATT and SNEGSKA (reference sequence). The V end was cut by 5 bases, the J end by 7 bases, with 12 bases between. DNA of the CDR3: TGCAGTGCTGCGACAGCGGGTGAGCAGTACTTC. It encodes CSAATAGEQYF.

The J gene is TRBJ2-7, the V gene TRBV2; TRBD2 agrees at 11 bases. CDR3 size: 16 residues. With V trimmed by 7 bases and J by 3 bases, 11 bases remained unmatched. In germline, CDR1 is SNHLY, CDR2 FYNNEI. In nucleotides, the CDR3 is TGTGCCAGCATACTAGCGGGAGTTGATCTGGGCTACGAGCAGTACTTC. This encodes CASILAGVDLGYEQYF.

This chain joins TRBV6-1 and TRBJ1-6; D is unclear. CDR1 and CDR2 (germline): MNHNS, SASEGT. The CDR3 totals 16 residues. The V end was cut by 6 bases, the J end by 2 bases, with 14 bases between. CDR3 sequence: CASRERGFTYNSPLHF. CDR3 bases: TGTGCCAGCAGAGAACGAGGGTTCACCTATAATTCACCCCTCCACTTT.

The chain has TRBV28 and TRBJ1-6, with a tentative D call TRBD1 (6 bases). CDR1 and CDR2 (germline): MDHEN, SYDVKM. CDR3 size: 14 residues. Trimming took off 7 bases at V and 7 bases at J, with 14 bases between the two ends. DNA for the CDR3: TGTGCCAGCATGGACAGTCAGAGGAATTCACCCCTCCACTTT. It encodes CASMDSQRNSPLHF. Based on the CDR3 plus reference TRBV28 and TRBJ1-6, the full variable domain is DVKVTQSSRYLVKRTGEKVFLECVQDMDHENMFWYRQDPGLGLRLIYFSYDVKMKEKGDIPEGYSVSREKKERFSLILESASTNQTSMYLCASMDSQRNSPLHFGNGTRLTVT.

The gene calls are TRBV5-1 and TRBJ1-4, with a possible D match to TRBD1 (5 bases). This CDR3 has 15 residues. V lost 1 base to trimming and J lost 4 bases, with 11 bases between them. Germline CDR1 SGHRS, CDR2 YFSETQ. The CDR3 bases are TGCGCCAGCAGCTTGTTGGGGGGAGATAATGAAAAACTGTTTTTT. Translated, it gives CASSLLGGDNEKLFF.

The chain employs TRBV2 and TRBJ2-2; D ambiguous. Germline CDR1 is SNHLY and CDR2 is FYNNEI. This CDR3 is 13 amino acids long. V was cut by 6 bases and J by 5 bases, with 10 bases left in between. CDR3 sequence: CASRTESTGELFF. CDR3 nucleotide sequence: TGTGCCAGCAGAACAGAGAGTACCGGGGAGCTGTTTTTT.

The genes are TRBV7-2 and TRBJ2-5; 7 bases line up with TRBD2. The trim removed 3 bases at V and 2 bases at J, leaving 3 bases unmatched. The CDR3 has 14 residues. The germline V gene has CDR1 SGHTA and CDR2 FQGNSA. CDR3 in DNA: TGTGCCAGCAGCTTGGGAGGGATTCAAGAGACCCAGTACTTC. Amino acids: CASSLGGIQETQYF.

The rearrangement joins TRBV19 to TRBJ1-1; 10 nucleotides align to TRBD1. J was trimmed by 8 bases and V by 4 bases; bases with no gene match: 19. This CDR3 spans 18 amino acids. Germline CDR1 and CDR2: LNHDA and SQIVND (reference sequence). This chain's CDR3 is CASSNIPPGQGRIHEAFF. CDR3 nucleotides: TGTGCCAGTAGTAATATCCCGCCGGGACAGGGGCGGATCCACGAAGCTTTCTTT.

The chain couples TRBV7-9 to TRBJ2-2, with D unresolved. V was shortened by 6 bases and J by 5 bases, with 10 bases between the two germline ends. Germline V lookup: CDR1 SEHNR, CDR2 FQNEAQ (reference sequence). The length of the CDR3 is 13 residues. The CDR3 sequence: CASSIFGTGELFF. The CDR3, as DNA: TGTGCCAGCAGTATATTCGGGACCGGGGAGCTGTTTTTT.

This clone was observed a single time. The V gene is TRBV9, the J gene TRBJ2-3, with D possibly matching TRBD2 (5 bases). CDR1 and CDR2 from the germline V gene are SGDLS and YYNGEE. V lost 1 base and J 1 base, leaving 10 bases between the germline ends. This CDR3 is built from 15 residues. CDR3 loop: CASSVLARGTDTQYF. The CDR3 region has the DNA TGTGCCAGCAGCGTACTAGCTCGGGGCACAGATACGCAGTATTTT.

The chain carries TRBV27 and TRBJ2-7, with D perhaps matching TRBD1 (6 bases). CDR3 length: 15 amino acids. Germline CDR1 reads MNHEY; CDR2 reads SMNVEV (reference sequence). V lost 5 bases and J 1 base, leaving 15 bases between the germline ends. The CDR3 region is CASSPLGAPSYEQYF. CDR3 DNA: TGTGCCAGCAGTCCCTTGGGGGCACCTTCCTACGAGCAGTACTTC.

This sequence joins TRBV5-4 and TRBJ1-1; 8 nucleotides agree with TRBD1. CDR3 length: 17 residues. The germline gives CDR1 SGHNT, CDR2 YYREEE (reference sequence). V lost 3 bases and J lost 1; bases outside the gene matches: 11. The CDR3 is CASSSGSGGATNTEAFF. In DNA, the CDR3 is TGTGCCAGCAGCTCGGGGTCAGGGGGCGCAACGAACACTGAAGCTTTCTTT.

The V gene is TRBV29-1, the J gene TRBJ2-4, with D possibly TRBD1 on 5 matching bases. Germline-derived CDR1 and CDR2 are SQVTM and ANQGSEA. Between the trimmed V and J ends, which lost 7 bases and 4 bases, there was a span of 8 bases. CDR3 length equals 11 residues. In DNA, the CDR3 is TGCAGCGCCACAGGAAAAAACATTCAGTACTTC. It translates to CSATGKNIQYF.

V usage is TRBV11-2 and J usage is TRBJ2-7; a weak D match, TRBD2 (6 bases). Trimming pared 4 bases from V and 2 bases from J, leaving 9 bases between. Looked up from germline, CDR1 is SGHAT and CDR2 is FQNNGV. This CDR3 is 13 amino acids long. CDR3 amino acids: CASSSGVPYEQYF. CDR3 DNA: TGTGCCAGCAGCTCGGGGGTCCCCTACGAGCAGTACTTC.

The gene calls are TRBV18 and TRBJ2-1, with 8 bases identical to TRBD2. Trimming at V came to 0 bases and at J to 8 bases, leaving 9 bases not matched to a gene. The CDR3 is 16 residues long. CDR1 KGHSH and CDR2 LQKENI come from the germline V gene. Written as DNA, the CDR3 is TGTGCCAGCTCACCACCCGCCAGCGGGAGCGTCCATGAGCAGTTCTTC. It translates to CASSPPASGSVHEQFF.

The chain is built from TRBV15 and TRBJ2-2; 9 bases match TRBD1. Trimming took 0 bases from V and 7 from J; bases not matched to a gene: 9. Germline CDR1 LNHNV, CDR2 YYDKDF (reference sequence). The CDR3 is made up of 17 amino acids. In nucleotides, the CDR3 is TGTGCCACCAGCAGAGATAAGACAGGGGGATCGGGCGGGGAGCTGTTTTTT. It specifies CATSRDKTGGSGGELFF.

The V and J genes are TRBV11-2 and TRBJ2-2, with 14 bases identical to TRBD2. J lost 8 bases, V lost 5 bases, and 10 bases had no gene match. The germline V gene has CDR1 SGHAT and CDR2 FQNNGV. This CDR3 has 17 residues. The CDR3 is CASSPIGTSGRVGELFF. For the CDR3, the DNA is TGTGCCAGCAGCCCAATCGGGACTAGCGGGAGAGTTGGGGAGCTGTTTTTT.

This chain joins TRBV10-3 and TRBJ2-1, with 8 nucleotides matching TRBD1. V lost 2 bases to trimming and J lost 7 bases; unmatched junction nucleotides: 7. The length of the CDR3 is 15 residues. Per the germline V gene, CDR1 is ENHRY and CDR2 is SYGVKD. The CDR3 sequence: CAISEAGGTGNEQFF. The CDR3 DNA follows: TGTGCCATCAGTGAGGCAGGGGGCACGGGGAATGAGCAGTTCTTC.

The rearrangement links TRBV29-1 to TRBJ2-3, with D perhaps matching TRBD2 (5 bases). Trimming pared 4 bases from V and 1 base from J, leaving 12 bases between. Germline-derived CDR1 and CDR2 are SQVTM and ANQGSEA. The CDR3 spans 14 residues. The CDR3 coding sequence is TGCAGCGTTGTTGCGAGGGTTCGCACAGATACGCAGTATTTT. It encodes CSVVARVRTDTQYF.